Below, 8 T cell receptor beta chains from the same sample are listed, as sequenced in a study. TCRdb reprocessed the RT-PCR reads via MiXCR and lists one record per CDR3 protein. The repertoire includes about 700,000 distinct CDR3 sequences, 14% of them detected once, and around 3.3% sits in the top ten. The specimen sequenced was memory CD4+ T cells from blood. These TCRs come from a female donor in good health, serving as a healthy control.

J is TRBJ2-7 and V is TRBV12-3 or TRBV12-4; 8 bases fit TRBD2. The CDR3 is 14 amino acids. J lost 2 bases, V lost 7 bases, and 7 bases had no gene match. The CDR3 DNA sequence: TGTGCCAGCAACCTAGCGGGCCTTGCCTACGAGCAGTACTTC. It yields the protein CASNLAGLAYEQYF.

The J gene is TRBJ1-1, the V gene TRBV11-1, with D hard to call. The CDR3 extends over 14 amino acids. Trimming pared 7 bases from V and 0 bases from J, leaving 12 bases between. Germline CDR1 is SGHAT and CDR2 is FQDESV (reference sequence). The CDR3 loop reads CASTNRRVNTEAFF. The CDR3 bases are TGTGCCAGCACAAACCGGCGAGTGAACACTGAAGCTTTCTTT.

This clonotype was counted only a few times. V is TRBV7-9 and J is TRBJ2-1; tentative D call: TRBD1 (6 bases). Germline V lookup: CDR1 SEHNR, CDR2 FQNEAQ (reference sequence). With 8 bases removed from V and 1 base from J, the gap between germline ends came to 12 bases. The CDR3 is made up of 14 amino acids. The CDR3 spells CASGGRSSYNEQFF. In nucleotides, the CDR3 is TGTGCCAGCGGGGGCCGGAGTTCCTACAATGAGCAGTTCTTC.

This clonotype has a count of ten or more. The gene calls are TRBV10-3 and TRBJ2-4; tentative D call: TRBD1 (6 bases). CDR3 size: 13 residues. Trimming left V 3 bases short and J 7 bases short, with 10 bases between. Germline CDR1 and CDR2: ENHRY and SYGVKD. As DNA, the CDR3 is TGTGCCATCAGTGAAAACAGGGATAACATTCAGTACTTC. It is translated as CAISENRDNIQYF.

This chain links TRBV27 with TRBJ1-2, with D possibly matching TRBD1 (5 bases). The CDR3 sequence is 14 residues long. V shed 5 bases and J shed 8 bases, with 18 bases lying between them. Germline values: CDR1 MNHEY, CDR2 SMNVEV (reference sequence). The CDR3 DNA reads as TGTGCCAGCAGTCCCCGCTTAGGGGCGACGGGCTACACCTTC. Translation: CASSPRLGATGYTF.

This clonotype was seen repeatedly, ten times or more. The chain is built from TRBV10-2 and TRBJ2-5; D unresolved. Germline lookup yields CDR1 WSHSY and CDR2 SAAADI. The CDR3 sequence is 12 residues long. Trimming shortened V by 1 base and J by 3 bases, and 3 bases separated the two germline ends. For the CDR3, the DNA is TGCGCCAGCAGTGAGTTTGAAGAGACCCAGTACTTC. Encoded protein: CASSEFEETQYF.

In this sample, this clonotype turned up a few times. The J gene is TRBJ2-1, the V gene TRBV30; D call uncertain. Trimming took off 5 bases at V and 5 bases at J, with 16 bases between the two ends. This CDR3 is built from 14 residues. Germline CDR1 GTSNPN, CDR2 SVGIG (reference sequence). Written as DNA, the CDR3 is TGTGCCTGGCAAACTCTCAGAGAGAACAATGAGCAGTTCTTC. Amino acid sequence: CAWQTLRENNEQFF.

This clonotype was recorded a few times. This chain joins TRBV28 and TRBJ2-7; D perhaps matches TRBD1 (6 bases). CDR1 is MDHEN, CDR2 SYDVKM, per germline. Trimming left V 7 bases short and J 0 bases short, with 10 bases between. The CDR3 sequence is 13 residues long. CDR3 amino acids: CASIRGTSYEQYF. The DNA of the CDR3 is TGTGCCAGCATCAGGGGCACCTCCTACGAGCAGTACTTC.